The sequence of this TCR beta chain was determined in a study of cytomegalovirus exposure and HLA in healthy donors. At the level of the study: In a later analysis, it was reported that the roughly 130 validation repertoires had been produced on the same platform as the 670 or so repertoires belonging to the first cohort.

The study, taken as a whole, reports: Cytomegalovirus status, reportedly, was diagnosed with high specificity and sensitivity by the classifier. Rarity marked most TCR sequences, yet some public TCRs occurred in many donors.

CDR1 is MNHNS, CDR2 SASEGT, per germline. V gave up 1 base and J gave up 4 bases, with 13 bases separating them. The CDR3 contains 15 residues. Remarks on this clone: Its antigen is not identified.

Profiled with immunoSEQ multiplex PCR; TCRdb holds only in-frame clones, not every one. The data show fewer than 200,000 clones, 85% to 90% seen once. The chain recombines TRBV6-1 with TRBJ1-1; D gene uncertain. Sequenced material: PBMCs. This sequence originates from a woman in her twenties or thirties in good health and CMV-seronegative. The CDR3 loop is CASSEDGLFATEAFF. CDR3 DNA: TGTGCCAGCAGTGAAGATGGGCTCTTTGCCACTGAAGCTTTCTTT.